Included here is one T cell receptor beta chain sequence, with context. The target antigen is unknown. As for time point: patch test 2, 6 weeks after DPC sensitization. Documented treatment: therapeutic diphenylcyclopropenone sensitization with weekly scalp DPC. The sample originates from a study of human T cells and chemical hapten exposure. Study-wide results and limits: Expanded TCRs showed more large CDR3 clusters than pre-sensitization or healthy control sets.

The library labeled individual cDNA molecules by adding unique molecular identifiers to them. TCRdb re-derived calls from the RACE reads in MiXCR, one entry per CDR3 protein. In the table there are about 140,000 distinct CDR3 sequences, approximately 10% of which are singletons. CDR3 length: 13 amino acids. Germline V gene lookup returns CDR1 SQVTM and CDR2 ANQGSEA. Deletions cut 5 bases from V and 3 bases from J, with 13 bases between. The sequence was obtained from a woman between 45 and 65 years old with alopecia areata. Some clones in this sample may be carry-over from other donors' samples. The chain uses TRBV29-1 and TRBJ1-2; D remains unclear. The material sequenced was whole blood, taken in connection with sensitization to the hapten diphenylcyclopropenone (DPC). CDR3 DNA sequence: TGCAGCGTTCCTGACGTAGTGGACTATGGCTACACCTTC. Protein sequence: CSVPDVVDYGYTF.